A single sample is the source of the 20 T cell receptor beta chains below, sequenced in a study of T-cell memory formation after mild COVID-19. TCRdb redid the calling of the 5' RACE reads with MiXCR, one entry per CDR3 protein. The sample yields 290,000 or so distinct CDR3 sequences, approximately 20% seen once. The sample taken for sequencing was PBMCs or a T cell subset sorted from them (not recorded which). The source of these receptors is a man aged 18 to 29 who had mild COVID-19 (a few samples of this study predate the infection). Cell type and time point are not known.

The J gene is TRBJ2-5, the V gene TRBV6-5; D is unresolved. Germline CDR1 MNHEY, CDR2 SVGAGI. V shed 0 bases and J shed 7 bases, with 12 bases lying between them. CDR3 length: 14 amino acids. The CDR3 region is CASSYSILGRTQYF. The CDR3 DNA follows: TGTGCCAGCAGTTACTCGATTCTTGGGCGGACCCAGTACTTC.

This chain links TRBV29-1 with TRBJ1-2; D unclear. The V gene's germline CDR1 is SQVTM and CDR2 ANQGSEA. V was trimmed by 4 bases and J by 4 bases, leaving 7 bases between them. CDR3 length equals 11 residues. The CDR3: CSVGQTYGYTF. For the CDR3, the DNA is TGCAGCGTTGGTCAGACCTATGGCTACACCTTC.

This sequence joins TRBV4-3 and TRBJ1-2; TRBD1 aligns across 7 bases. CDR3 size: 15 residues. Germline V CDR1 and CDR2: LGHNA, YSLEER. V lost 7 bases to trimming and J lost 6 bases; unmatched junction nucleotides: 14. CDR3 loop: CASTLWEGANHGYTF. DNA for the CDR3: TGCGCCAGCACCCTCTGGGAGGGGGCAAATCATGGCTACACCTTC.

CDR3: CASSQWFSGEYNEQFF. CDR3 nucleotide sequence: TGCGCCAGCAGCCAATGGTTTAGCGGGGAGTACAATGAGCAGTTCTTC. The chain combines TRBV4-3 with TRBJ2-1; 8 bases are shared with TRBD2. The CDR3 totals 16 residues. CDR1 and CDR2 (germline): LGHNA, YSLEER. The V segment lost 2 bases and the J segment 4 bases; nucleotides outside the gene matches: 7.

This clonotype has just a few counts. The CDR3 here is CASSARQGRNTEAFF. CDR3 nucleotide sequence: TGCGCCAGCAGCGCTAGACAGGGCCGGAACACTGAAGCTTTCTTT. The chain carries TRBV4-3 and TRBJ1-1; 7 positions agree with TRBD1. Germline values: CDR1 LGHNA, CDR2 YSLEER. The CDR3 contains 15 residues. The trim removed 5 bases at V and 1 base at J, leaving 7 bases unmatched.

Only a few counts were recorded for this clonotype. J is TRBJ2-2 and V is TRBV6-2 or TRBV6-3; D gene unclear. Deletions cut 7 bases from V and 0 bases from J, with 9 bases between. Germline V gene sequence: CDR1 MNHEY, CDR2 SVGEGT. The CDR3 runs to 14 residues. The CDR3 sequence is CASTWAPNTGELFF. For the CDR3, the DNA is TGTGCCAGCACCTGGGCCCCGAACACCGGGGAGCTGTTTTTT.

This clonotype was picked up many times. The chain joins TRBV12-3 or TRBV12-4 to TRBJ1-6; D is unresolved. Trimming left V 6 bases short and J 0 bases short, with 18 bases between. This CDR3 spans 18 amino acids. CDR3 sequence: CASSLGGRLSSYNSPLHF. The CDR3, as DNA: TGTGCCAGCAGCCTTGGCGGGCGGCTAAGCTCCTATAATTCACCCCTCCACTTT.

The chain uses TRBV5-5 and TRBJ1-1; unclear D gene. Germline CDR1 and CDR2: SGHKS and YYEKEE (reference sequence). CDR3 length equals 13 residues. Trimming shortened V by 1 base and J by 6 bases, and 10 bases separated the two germline ends. The CDR3 spells CASSLNRVPEAFF. CDR3 nucleotide sequence: TGTGCCAGCAGCTTGAATCGGGTCCCTGAAGCTTTCTTT.

V is TRBV19 and J is TRBJ1-2; the D is unclear. The CDR3 runs to 13 residues. CDR1 is LNHDA, CDR2 SQIVND, per germline (reference sequence). Between the trimmed V and J ends, which lost 3 bases and 5 bases, there was a span of 10 bases. The CDR3: CASSMDEAYGYTF. The DNA for the CDR3 is TGTGCCAGTAGTATGGATGAGGCATATGGCTACACCTTC.

This clonotype came up a few times. The V and J genes are TRBV5-1 and TRBJ1-1; 10 bases align to TRBD1. Germline CDR1 and CDR2: SGHRS and YFSETQ. The CDR3 runs to 15 residues. V was pared by 0 bases and J by 4 bases, with 3 bases of the junction left unmatched. For the CDR3, the DNA is TGCGCCAGCAGCTTGGACCGGGACAGGGGCACTGAAGCTTTCTTT. It translates to CASSLDRDRGTEAFF.

V gene TRBV27 combines with J gene TRBJ1-1; 8 nucleotides match TRBD1. The V and J ends lost 4 bases and 5 bases, in that order; junction bases with no gene match: 6. Looked up from germline, CDR1 is MNHEY and CDR2 is SMNVEV (reference sequence). This CDR3 has 14 amino acids. The CDR3 here is CASSSRGRQTEAFF. Written as DNA, the CDR3 is TGTGCCAGCAGTTCCAGGGGGCGTCAGACTGAAGCTTTCTTT.

The chain couples TRBV24-1 to TRBJ2-1; 7 positions match TRBD2. Germline V lookup: CDR1 KGHDR, CDR2 SFDVKD. The CDR3 has 15 residues. The trim removed 7 bases at V and 0 bases at J, leaving 5 bases unmatched. DNA of the CDR3: TGTGCCACCAGCGATACGGGGGGCTCCTACAATGAGCAGTTCTTC. It translates to CATSDTGGSYNEQFF.

In its sample, this clonotype was seen a few times. The rearrangement uses TRBV6-6 and TRBJ2-4, with D possibly matching TRBD2 (5 bases). There are 15 residues in the CDR3. V was clipped by 6 bases and J by 4 bases, with 16 bases between them. CDR1 and CDR2 (germline): MNHNY, SVGAGI (reference sequence). The CDR3 DNA sequence: TGTGCCAGCAGGCCCCCCTTCGGGGAGAAAAACATTCAGTACTTC. It is translated as CASRPPFGEKNIQYF.

The sample holds a few counts of this clonotype. This chain connects TRBV28 to TRBJ2-7; 10 bases agree with TRBD1. The V gene's germline CDR1 is MDHEN and CDR2 SYDVKM. The V gene end was trimmed by 5 bases and the J gene end by 12 bases; junction bases not matched to a gene: 13. The CDR3 contains 14 residues. This CDR3 is CASSPGGTGADGYF. CDR3 DNA: TGTGCCAGCAGTCCCGGGGGGACAGGGGCCGACGGGTACTTC.

This clonotype was seen a few times. The chain employs TRBV11-3 and TRBJ2-3; D may be TRBD1 or TRBD2 (5 bases each). Germline V gene lookup returns CDR1 SGHNT and CDR2 YENEEA. The CDR3 consists of 15 residues. Trimming took 4 bases from V and 1 from J, leaving 12 bases between them. CDR3 loop: CASSSPGTRTDTQYF. The CDR3 coding sequence is TGTGCCAGCAGCTCACCCGGGACCCGCACAGATACGCAGTATTTT.

There are many counts of this clonotype. The gene calls are TRBV12-3 or TRBV12-4 and TRBJ2-1, with 13 positions matching TRBD2. Trimming took 6 bases from V and 6 from J; bases not matched to a gene: 5. The CDR3 runs 15 residues. The DNA for the CDR3 is TGTGCCAGCAGGTCCGGGACTAGCGGGGCCAATGAGCAGTTCTTC. This encodes CASRSGTSGANEQFF.

The chain carries TRBV29-1 and TRBJ1-3, with D possibly being TRBD1 (5 bases). The V gene lost 3 bases and the J gene lost 4 bases, with 13 bases spanning the gap. The CDR3 runs to 14 residues. Looked up from germline, CDR1 is SQVTM and CDR2 is ANQGSEA. CDR3 nucleotides: TGCAGCGTTGATCGCAGGGAAAACGGAAACACCATATATTTT. This gives the protein CSVDRRENGNTIYF. The full variable domain, with the rest looked up from reference TRBV29-1 and TRBJ1-3, is SAVISQKPSRDICQRGTSLTIQCQVDSQVTMMFWYRQQPGQSLTLIATANQGSEATYESGFVIDKFPISRPNLTFSTLTVSNMSPEDSSIYLCSVDRRENGNTIYFGEGSWLTVV.

The chain couples TRBV29-1 to TRBJ1-3, with D maybe TRBD1 (6 bases). The CDR3 runs to 16 residues. V dropped 4 bases and J dropped 0 bases, with 16 bases sitting between them. The germline gives CDR1 SQVTM, CDR2 ANQGSEA. Written as DNA, the CDR3 is TGCAGCGTTGCGAATCGGACAGCGCGCTCTGGAAACACCATATATTTT. It is translated as CSVANRTARSGNTIYF. The full variable domain, in which reference TRBV29-1 and TRBJ1-3 provide the parts outside the CDR3, is SAVISQKPSRDICQRGTSLTIQCQVDSQVTMMFWYRQQPGQSLTLIATANQGSEATYESGFVIDKFPISRPNLTFSTLTVSNMSPEDSSIYLCSVANRTARSGNTIYFGEGSWLTVV.

A few counts support this clonotype. The chain is built from TRBV20-1 and TRBJ1-1; 7 nucleotides agree with TRBD1. Germline V lookup: CDR1 DFQATT, CDR2 SNEGSKA (reference sequence). With 2 bases clipped from V and 0 bases from J, the junction kept 6 bases outside the gene matches. CDR3 size: 15 residues. The CDR3 here is CSARPGDSMNTEAFF. CDR3 nucleotides: TGCAGTGCTAGACCCGGGGACAGTATGAACACTGAAGCTTTCTTT.

This clonotype appeared a few times. The V gene is TRBV4-1, the J gene TRBJ2-3; 7 bases line up with TRBD1. The CDR3 runs to 16 residues. CDR1 and CDR2 from the germline V gene are MGHRA and YSYEKL. With 5 bases clipped from V and 0 bases from J, the junction kept 8 bases outside the gene matches. The CDR3 protein is CASSSPRQGSTDTQYF. CDR3 bases: TGCGCCAGCAGCTCCCCGAGACAGGGAAGCACAGATACGCAGTATTTT.